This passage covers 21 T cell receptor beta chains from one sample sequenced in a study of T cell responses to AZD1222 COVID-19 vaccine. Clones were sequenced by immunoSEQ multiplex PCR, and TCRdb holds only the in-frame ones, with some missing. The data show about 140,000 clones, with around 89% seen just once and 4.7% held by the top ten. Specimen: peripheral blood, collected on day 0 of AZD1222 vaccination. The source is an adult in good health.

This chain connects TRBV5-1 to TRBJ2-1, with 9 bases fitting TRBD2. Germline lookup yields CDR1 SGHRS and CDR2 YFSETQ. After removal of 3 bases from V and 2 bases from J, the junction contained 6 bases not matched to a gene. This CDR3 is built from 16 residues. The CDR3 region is CASSSRSGGAYNEQFF. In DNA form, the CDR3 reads TGCGCCAGCAGCTCGCGTAGCGGGGGCGCCTACAATGAGCAGTTCTTC. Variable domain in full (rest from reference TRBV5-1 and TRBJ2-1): KAGVTQTPRYLIKTRGQQVTLSCSPISGHRSVSWYQQTPGQGLQFLFEYFSETQRNKGNFPGRFSGRQFSNSRSEMNVSTLELGDSALYLCASSSRSGGAYNEQFFGPGTRLTVL.

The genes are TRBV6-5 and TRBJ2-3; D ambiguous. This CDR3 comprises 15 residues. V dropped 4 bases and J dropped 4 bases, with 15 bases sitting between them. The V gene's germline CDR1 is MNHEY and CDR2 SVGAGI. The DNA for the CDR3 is TGTGCCAGCAGTTTGAATCCGATCTCTTCAGATACGCAGTATTTT. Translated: CASSLNPISSDTQYF.

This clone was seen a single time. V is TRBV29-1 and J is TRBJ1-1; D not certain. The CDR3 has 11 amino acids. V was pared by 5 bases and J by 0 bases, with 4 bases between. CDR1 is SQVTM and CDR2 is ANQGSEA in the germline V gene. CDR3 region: CSVRMNTEAFF. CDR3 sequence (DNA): TGCAGCGTTAGGATGAACACTGAAGCTTTCTTT.

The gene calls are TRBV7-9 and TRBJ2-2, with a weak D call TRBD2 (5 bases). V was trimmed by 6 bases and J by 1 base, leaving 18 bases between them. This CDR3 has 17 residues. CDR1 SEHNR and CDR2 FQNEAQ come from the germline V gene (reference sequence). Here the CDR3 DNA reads TGTGCCAGCAGACTCGGGGTTGTAGAACAGAACACCGGGGAGCTGTTTTTT. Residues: CASRLGVVEQNTGELFF. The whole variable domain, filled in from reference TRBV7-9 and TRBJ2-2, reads DTGVSQNPRHKITKRGQNVTFRCDPISEHNRLYWYRQTLGQGPEFLTYFQNEAQLEKSRLLSDRFSAERPKGSFSTLEIQRTEQGDSAMYLCASRLGVVEQNTGELFFGEGSRLTVL.

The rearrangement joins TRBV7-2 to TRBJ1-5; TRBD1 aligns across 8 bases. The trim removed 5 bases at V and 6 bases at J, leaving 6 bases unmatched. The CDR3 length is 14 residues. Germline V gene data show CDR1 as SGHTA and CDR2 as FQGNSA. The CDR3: CASSPRQGRQPQHF. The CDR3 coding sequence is TGTGCCAGCAGCCCCAGACAGGGGCGTCAGCCCCAGCATTTT.

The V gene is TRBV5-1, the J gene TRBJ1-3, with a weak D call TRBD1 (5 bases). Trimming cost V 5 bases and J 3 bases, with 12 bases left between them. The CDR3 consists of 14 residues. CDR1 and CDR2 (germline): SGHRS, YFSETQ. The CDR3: CASRPGFFGNTIYF. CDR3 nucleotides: TGCGCCAGCAGGCCAGGGTTCTTTGGAAACACCATATATTTT.

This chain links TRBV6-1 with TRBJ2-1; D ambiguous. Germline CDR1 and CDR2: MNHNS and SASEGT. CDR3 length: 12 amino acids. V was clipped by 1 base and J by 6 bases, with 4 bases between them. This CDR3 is CASSEVGNEQFF. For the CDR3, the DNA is TGTGCCAGCAGTGAAGTGGGCAATGAGCAGTTCTTC.

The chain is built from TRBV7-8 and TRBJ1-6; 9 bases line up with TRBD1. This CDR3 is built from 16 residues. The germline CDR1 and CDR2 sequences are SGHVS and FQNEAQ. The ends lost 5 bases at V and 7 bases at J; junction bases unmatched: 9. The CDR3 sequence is CASSRDRESRNSPLHF. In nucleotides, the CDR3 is TGTGCCAGCAGCCGGGACAGGGAAAGTCGGAATTCACCCCTCCACTTT.

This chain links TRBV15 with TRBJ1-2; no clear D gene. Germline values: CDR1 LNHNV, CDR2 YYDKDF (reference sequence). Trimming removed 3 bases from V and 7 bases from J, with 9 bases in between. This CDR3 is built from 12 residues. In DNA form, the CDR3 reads TGTGCCACCAGCAGTGAGGGCCCTGGCTACACCTTC. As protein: CATSSEGPGYTF.

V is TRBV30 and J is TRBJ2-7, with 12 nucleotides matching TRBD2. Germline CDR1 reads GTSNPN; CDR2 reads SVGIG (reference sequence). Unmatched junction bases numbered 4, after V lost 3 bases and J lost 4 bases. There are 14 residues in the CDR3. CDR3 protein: CAWSFTSGRYEQYF. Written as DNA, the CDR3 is TGTGCCTGGAGCTTTACTAGCGGGAGGTACGAGCAGTACTTC.

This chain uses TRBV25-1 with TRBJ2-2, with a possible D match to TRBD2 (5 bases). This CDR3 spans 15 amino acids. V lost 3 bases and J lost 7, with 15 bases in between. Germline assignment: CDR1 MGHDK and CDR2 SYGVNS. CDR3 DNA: TGTGCCAGCAGTGAGGCCGGGGTAGGGTTCGGGGAGCTGTTTTTT. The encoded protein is CASSEAGVGFGELFF.

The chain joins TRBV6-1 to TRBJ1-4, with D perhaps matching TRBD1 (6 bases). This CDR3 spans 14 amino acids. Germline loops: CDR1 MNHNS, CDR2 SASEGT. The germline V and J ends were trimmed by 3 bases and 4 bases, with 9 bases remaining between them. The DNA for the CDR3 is TGTGCCAGCAGTGAGAAGGGGGTTAATGAAAAACTGTTTTTT. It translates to CASSEKGVNEKLFF.

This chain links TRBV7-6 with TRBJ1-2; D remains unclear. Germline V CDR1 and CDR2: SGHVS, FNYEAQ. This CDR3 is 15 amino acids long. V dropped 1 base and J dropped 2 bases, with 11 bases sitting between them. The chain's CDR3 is CASSLDPAPNYGYTF. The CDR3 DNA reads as TGTGCCAGCAGCTTAGATCCAGCGCCGAACTATGGCTACACCTTC.

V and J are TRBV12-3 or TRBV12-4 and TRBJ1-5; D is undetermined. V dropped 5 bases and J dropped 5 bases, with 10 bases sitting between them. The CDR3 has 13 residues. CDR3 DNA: TGTGCCAGCAGTCCGCAGACGGATCAGCCCCAGCATTTT. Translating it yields CASSPQTDQPQHF.

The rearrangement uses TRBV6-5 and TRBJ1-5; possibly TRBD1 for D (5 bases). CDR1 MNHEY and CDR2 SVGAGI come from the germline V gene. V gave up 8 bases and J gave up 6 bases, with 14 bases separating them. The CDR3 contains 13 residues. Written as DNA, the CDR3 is TGTGCCAGCGCGAGGGGCGTTGGTCAGCCCCAGCATTTT. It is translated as CASARGVGQPQHF.

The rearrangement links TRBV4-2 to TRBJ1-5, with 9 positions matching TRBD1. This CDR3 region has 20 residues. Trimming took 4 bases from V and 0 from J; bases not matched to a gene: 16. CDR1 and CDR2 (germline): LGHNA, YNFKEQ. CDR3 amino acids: CASSPHSPGQGRYSNQPQHF. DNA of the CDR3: TGTGCCAGCAGCCCCCACAGTCCGGGACAGGGCAGGTATAGCAATCAGCCCCAGCATTTT.

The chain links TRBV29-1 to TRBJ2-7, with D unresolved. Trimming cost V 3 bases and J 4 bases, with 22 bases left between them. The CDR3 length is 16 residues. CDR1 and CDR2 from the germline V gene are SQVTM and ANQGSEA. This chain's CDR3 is CSVEGQAVRGRYEQYF. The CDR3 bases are TGCAGCGTTGAGGGCCAGGCGGTCCGCGGAAGGTACGAGCAGTACTTC.

CDR3 bases: TGTGCCAGCAGTTCAACTGACGGGACTCAGGCCATTCAGTACTTC. Translation gives CASSSTDGTQAIQYF. The chain uses TRBV28 and TRBJ2-4; D is possibly TRBD2 (6 bases). Trimming removed 4 bases from V and 9 bases from J, with 19 bases in between. CDR1 MDHEN and CDR2 SYDVKM come from the germline V gene. The CDR3 totals 15 residues.

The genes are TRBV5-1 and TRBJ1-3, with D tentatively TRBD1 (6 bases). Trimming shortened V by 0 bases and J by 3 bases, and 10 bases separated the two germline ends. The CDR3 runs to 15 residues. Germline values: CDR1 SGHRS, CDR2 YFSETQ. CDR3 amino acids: CASSLDSQGGNTIYF. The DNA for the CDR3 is TGCGCCAGCAGCTTGGATTCACAGGGTGGAAACACCATATATTTT.

The CDR3 loop reads CASSFQQSNQPQHF. The CDR3 DNA reads TGTGCCAGCAGTTTCCAACAGAGCAATCAGCCCCAGCATTTT. This chain uses TRBV28 with TRBJ1-5; no firm D call. This CDR3 contains 14 residues. V shed 3 bases and J shed 1 base, with 7 bases lying between them. CDR1 and CDR2 (germline): MDHEN, SYDVKM. The whole variable domain, filled in from reference TRBV28 and TRBJ1-5, reads DVKVTQSSRYLVKRTGEKVFLECVQDMDHENMFWYRQDPGLGLRLIYFSYDVKMKEKGDIPEGYSVSREKKERFSLILESASTNQTSMYLCASSFQQSNQPQHFGDGTRLSIL.

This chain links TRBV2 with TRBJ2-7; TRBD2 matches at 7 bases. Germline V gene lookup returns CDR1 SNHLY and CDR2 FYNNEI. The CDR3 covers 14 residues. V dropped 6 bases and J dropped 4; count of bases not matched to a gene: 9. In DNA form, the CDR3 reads TGTGCCAGCAGGTCTGGCGGGAGAGGATACGAGCAGTACTTC. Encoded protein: CASRSGGRGYEQYF.